This TCR beta chain was identified during a study of metastatic and nonmetastatic thyroid tumors. Turning to the study itself: Across blood and tumor or nodule tissue, repertoires from malignant and benign thyroid patients were compared with one another. Regarding the study as a whole: Malignant thyroid tumors reportedly had TCR beta diversity that was significantly higher than in benign nodules, in blood and tumor.

Comments on this clone: Its antigen is currently unknown.

Original processing methods: A classifier for distant metastasis in papillary thyroid cancer was constructed using CDR3 differences observed across clinicopathological groups. Through MiXCR, TCRdb re-clonotyped the PCR reads. Clone size and V and J calls follow TCRdb, not the original study. Of approximately 15,000 clones listed, around 25% are singletons. There were no patients who had received any treatment before thyroid surgery. V gave up 3 bases and J gave up 5 bases, with 8 bases separating them. The CDR3 totals 13 residues. Germline CDR1 reads GTSNPN; CDR2 reads SVGIG (reference sequence). This receptor was obtained from a female donor with papillary thyroid cancer or a benign thyroid nodule (not recorded which). Some clones in this sample may be carry-over from other donors' samples. The sequenced material came from tumor tissue. The gene calls are TRBV30 and TRBJ1-6; no firm D call. CDR3 sequence (DNA): TGTGCCTGGAGCCCTACCCATAATTCACCCCTCCACTTT. Translated: CAWSPTHNSPLHF.